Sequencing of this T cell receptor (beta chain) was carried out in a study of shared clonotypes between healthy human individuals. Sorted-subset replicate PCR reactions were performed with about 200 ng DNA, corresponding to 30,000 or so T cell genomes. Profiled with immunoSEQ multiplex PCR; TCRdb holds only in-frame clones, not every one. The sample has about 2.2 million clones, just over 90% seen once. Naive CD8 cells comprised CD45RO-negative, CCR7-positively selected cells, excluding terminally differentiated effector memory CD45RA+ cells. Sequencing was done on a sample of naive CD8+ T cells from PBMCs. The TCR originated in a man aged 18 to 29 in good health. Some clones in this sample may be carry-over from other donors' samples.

CDR3 amino acids: CASNAGDYNEQFF. In DNA form, the CDR3 reads TGTGCCAGCAACGCGGGAGACTACAATGAGCAGTTCTTC. This chain uses TRBV27 with TRBJ2-1, with 7 bases identical to TRBD2. Germline trimming cut 7 bases from V and 3 bases from J; bases unmatched to any gene: 3. Germline lookup yields CDR1 MNHEY and CDR2 SMNVEV (reference sequence). The CDR3 sequence is 13 residues long.